The 6 T cell receptor beta chains presented below share a single source sample, sequenced in a study of Ad26.COV2.S vaccination and SARS-CoV-2 variants. Treatment of the sample: roughly 20 received Ad26.COV2.S at low or high dose, single or two shots; 5 received placebo; per-sample allocation not given. The samples date from day 63 after the first vaccine or placebo injection. Only in-frame clones appear in the TCRdb table, and some are missing; sequencing was by immunoSEQ multiplex PCR. Found here are 350,000 to 550,000 clones, roughly 89% of them singletons; the top ten hold about 2.4%. The source was peripheral blood, collected in a trial of Ad26.COV2.S vaccine versus placebo. The receptors come from a person between 18 and 59 years old who received the Ad26.COV2.S COVID-19 vaccine or a placebo.

The genes are TRBV7-2 and TRBJ1-5; tentative D call: TRBD1 (5 bases). The length of the CDR3 is 13 residues. Trimming left V 8 bases short and J 5 bases short, with 13 bases between. Germline V gene sequence: CDR1 SGHTA, CDR2 FQGNSA. The CDR3 loop reads CASASWGDQPQHF. DNA for the CDR3: TGTGCCAGCGCCTCGTGGGGGGATCAGCCCCAGCATTTT.

The chain links TRBV9 to TRBJ1-1; unclear D gene. The CDR3 sequence is 15 residues long. The germline V gene has CDR1 SGDLS and CDR2 YYNGEE. V lost 1 base, J lost 1 base, and 11 bases lay in between. The CDR3 DNA sequence: TGTGCCAGCAGCGTAACTGAGAGACAGAACACTGAAGCTTTCTTT. Encoded protein: CASSVTERQNTEAFF.

V and J are TRBV18 and TRBJ1-4; no clear D. Germline V gene data show CDR1 as KGHSH and CDR2 as LQKENI. This CDR3 has 16 amino acids. V lost 3 bases, J lost 3 bases, and 14 bases lay in between. The CDR3 loop reads CASSPSTDGPNEKLFF. The CDR3 DNA is TGTGCCAGCTCACCCTCGACCGACGGACCTAATGAAAAACTGTTTTTT.

CDR3 bases: TGTGCCAGCAGTGTACGGGAGGGCTCGCAATTCAATGAGCAGTTCTTC. Protein sequence: CASSVREGSQFNEQFF. This rearrangement joins TRBV6-1 to TRBJ2-1; 8 bases are shared with TRBD2. The CDR3 runs to 16 residues. Germline trimming cut 4 bases from V and 6 bases from J; bases unmatched to any gene: 11. Germline V lookup: CDR1 MNHNS, CDR2 SASEGT.

This chain uses TRBV29-1 with TRBJ2-5; weak D call: TRBD2 (6 bases). The CDR3 spans 13 residues. The V end was cut by 4 bases, the J end by 4 bases, with 13 bases between. Germline CDR1 is SQVTM and CDR2 is ANQGSEA. The CDR3 protein is CSVVGGPAETQYF. Here the CDR3 DNA reads TGCAGCGTTGTCGGGGGTCCCGCAGAGACCCAGTACTTC.

The rearrangement links TRBV7-2 to TRBJ1-5; no reliable D call. V dropped 2 bases and J dropped 6 bases, with 5 bases sitting between them. Per germline, CDR1 SGHTA and CDR2 FQGNSA. The CDR3 is made up of 12 amino acids. The CDR3 is CASSLRSQPQHF. The CDR3 bases are TGTGCCAGCAGCTTACGGAGTCAGCCCCAGCATTTT.